This TCR beta chain was observed in a study of shared clonotypes between healthy human individuals. CDR1 and CDR2 (germline): SQVTM, ANQGSEA. Trimming cost V 3 bases and J 2 bases, with 7 bases left between them. The CDR3 is 13 residues long. Produced via immunoSEQ multiplex PCR; TCRdb's table is partial and in-frame only. Of under 1 million clones listed, 90% to 95% are singletons. Only CD45RO-negative cells positively selected for CCR7 counted as naive CD8 cells, so terminally differentiated effector memory CD45RA+ cells were excluded. V is TRBV29-1 and J is TRBJ2-2; D not resolved. The sample was naive CD8+ T cells sorted from blood. The TCR comes from a young man in good health. This chain's CDR3 is CSVEHTNTGELFF. CDR3 nucleotides: TGCAGCGTTGAGCACACCAACACCGGGGAGCTGTTTTTT.